Reported below is one T cell receptor (beta chain). The data are from a study of shared clonotypes between healthy human individuals. Repertoires were generated with immunoSEQ multiplex PCR, while TCRdb's copy carries only in-frame clones and drops some. Here the sample spans about 1.9 million clones, over 85% being singletons. It was CD45RO-negative cells, positively selected for CCR7, that made up naive CD8 cells, with terminally differentiated effector memory CD45RA+ cells excluded. CDR3 length equals 13 residues. V lost 8 bases and J 0 bases, leaving 8 bases between the germline ends. In germline, CDR1 is MNHEY, CDR2 SVGAGI.

The chain joins TRBV6-5 to TRBJ2-1; D may be TRBD2 (5 bases). Sequencing was performed on naive CD8+ T cells from PBMCs. The receptor was derived from a man between 18 and 35 years old in good health. Some clones in this sample may be carry-over from other donors' samples. The CDR3: CASSEGSYNEQFF. The CDR3 nucleotides are TGTGCCAGCTCCGAGGGCTCCTACAATGAGCAGTTCTTC.